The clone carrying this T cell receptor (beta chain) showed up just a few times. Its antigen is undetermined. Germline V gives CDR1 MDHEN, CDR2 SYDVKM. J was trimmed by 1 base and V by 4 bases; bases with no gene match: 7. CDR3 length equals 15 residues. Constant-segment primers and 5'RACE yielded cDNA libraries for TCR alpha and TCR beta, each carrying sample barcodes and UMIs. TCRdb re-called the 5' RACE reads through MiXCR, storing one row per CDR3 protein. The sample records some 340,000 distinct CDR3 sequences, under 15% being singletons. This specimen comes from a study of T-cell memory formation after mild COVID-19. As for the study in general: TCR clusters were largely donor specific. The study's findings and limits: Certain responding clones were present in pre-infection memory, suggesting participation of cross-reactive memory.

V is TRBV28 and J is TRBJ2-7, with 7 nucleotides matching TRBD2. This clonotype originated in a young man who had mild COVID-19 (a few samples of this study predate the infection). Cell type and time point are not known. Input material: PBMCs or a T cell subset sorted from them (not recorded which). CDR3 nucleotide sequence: TGTGCCAGCAGTTCCATGGGAGGGCCTTCCTACGAGCAGTACTTC. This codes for CASSSMGGPSYEQYF.